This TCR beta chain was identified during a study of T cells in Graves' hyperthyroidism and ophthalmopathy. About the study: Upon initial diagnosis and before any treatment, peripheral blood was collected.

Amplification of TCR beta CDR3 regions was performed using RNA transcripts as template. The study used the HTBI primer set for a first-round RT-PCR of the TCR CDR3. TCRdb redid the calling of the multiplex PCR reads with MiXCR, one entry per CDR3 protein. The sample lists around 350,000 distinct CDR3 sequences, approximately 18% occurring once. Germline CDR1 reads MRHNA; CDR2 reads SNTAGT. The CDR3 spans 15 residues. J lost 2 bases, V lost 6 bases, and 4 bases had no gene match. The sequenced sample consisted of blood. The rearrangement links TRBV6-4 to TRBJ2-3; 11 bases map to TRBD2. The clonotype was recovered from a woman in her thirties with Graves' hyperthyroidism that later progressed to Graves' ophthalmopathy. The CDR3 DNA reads TGTGCCAGCAGCGCACTAGCGGGAGACACAGATACGCAGTATTTT. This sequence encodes CASSALAGDTDTQYF.